The 30 T cell receptor beta chains given below trace back to one sample, sequenced in a study of T cells in Graves' hyperthyroidism and ophthalmopathy. RNA transcripts yielded amplified TCR beta CDR3 regions. First-round RT-PCR of the TCR CDR3 relied on the HTBI primer set. TCRdb re-called the multiplex PCR reads with MiXCR, one entry per CDR3 protein. Of a few hundred thousand distinct CDR3 sequences detected, about a sixth appear once; the ten largest clones hold approximately 7%. Material for sequencing was blood. All receptors derive from a young woman with Graves' hyperthyroidism.

J is TRBJ1-4 and V is TRBV28; D remains ambiguous. V shed 2 bases and J shed 8 bases, with 12 bases lying between them. The CDR3 runs to 14 residues. Per germline, CDR1 MDHEN and CDR2 SYDVKM. The CDR3 region has the DNA TGTGCCAGCAGTTTACATGCCGTTCCGGAAAAACTGTTTTTT. Translation gives CASSLHAVPEKLFF.

This clonotype showed up many times. This chain joins TRBV7-9 and TRBJ2-7; 7 nucleotides match TRBD1. The CDR3 covers 14 residues. Losses at the gene ends were 4 bases for V and 2 bases for J; bases not matched to a gene: 5. CDR1 is SEHNR and CDR2 is FQNEAQ in the germline V gene (reference sequence). CDR3 nucleotide sequence: TGTGCCAGCAGCTCCCGGGACAGTGCCTACGAGCAGTACTTC. Residues: CASSSRDSAYEQYF. Variable domain in full (rest from reference TRBV7-9 and TRBJ2-7): DTGVSQNPRHKITKRGQNVTFRCDPISEHNRLYWYRQTLGQGPEFLTYFQNEAQLEKSRLLSDRFSAERPKGSFSTLEIQRTEQGDSAMYLCASSSRDSAYEQYFGPGTRLTVT.

The chain carries TRBV4-2 and TRBJ2-5, with a tentative D call TRBD1 (6 bases). The V and J ends lost 5 bases and 5 bases respectively, with 15 bases between them. CDR3 length: 14 amino acids. Germline CDR1 and CDR2: LGHNA and YNFKEQ. The CDR3 nucleotides read TGTGCCAGCAGCGGGGCCAGGGGCTTGGAGACCCAGTACTTC. Encoded protein: CASSGARGLETQYF.

This clonotype was seen many times. V usage is TRBV6-1 and J usage is TRBJ2-7; D unresolved. The CDR3 length is 13 residues. Trimming shortened V by 5 bases and J by 4 bases, and 12 bases separated the two germline ends. Germline lookup yields CDR1 MNHNS and CDR2 SASEGT. Here the CDR3 DNA reads TGTGCCAGCAGTTACGGCACAACATACGAGCAGTACTTC. Protein sequence: CASSYGTTYEQYF.

This clonotype was found many times. The V and J genes are TRBV20-1 and TRBJ1-4; no firm D call. The CDR3 has 13 residues. V was cut by 3 bases and J by 8 bases, with 13 bases left in between. Germline CDR1 DFQATT, CDR2 SNEGSKA (reference sequence). In DNA, the CDR3 is TGCAGTGCTAGTTCCGGGGTATGGGAAAAACTGTTTTTT. It specifies CSASSGVWEKLFF.

This clonotype was counted at least ten times. J is TRBJ2-7 and V is TRBV20-1, with D uncertain. The CDR3 has 12 amino acids. The V gene's germline CDR1 is DFQATT and CDR2 SNEGSKA (reference sequence). The germline V and J ends were trimmed by 0 bases and 7 bases, with 10 bases remaining between them. The CDR3 protein is CSARDPSVEQYF. CDR3 coding DNA: TGCAGTGCTAGAGATCCCAGCGTAGAGCAGTACTTC.

The chain links TRBV20-1 to TRBJ1-2, with a tentative D call TRBD1 (5 bases). The CDR3 extends over 13 amino acids. V lost 0 bases and J 2 bases, leaving 7 bases between the germline ends. Germline V gene sequence: CDR1 DFQATT, CDR2 SNEGSKA (reference sequence). The CDR3 sequence is CSARDDSNYGYTF. The CDR3 DNA follows: TGCAGTGCTAGAGACGACAGCAACTATGGCTACACCTTC.

The CDR3 region has the DNA TGTGCCAGCAGTCACTATCGTAACACCGGGGAGCTGTTTTTT. Translating gives CASSHYRNTGELFF. This chain links TRBV6-1 with TRBJ2-2; D is unresolved. This CDR3 has 14 residues. Germline CDR1 is MNHNS and CDR2 is SASEGT. V was trimmed by 5 bases and J by 2 bases, leaving 9 bases between them.

This clonotype was found many times. V gene TRBV20-1 combines with J gene TRBJ1-6, with a possible D match to TRBD1 (6 bases). CDR1 is DFQATT and CDR2 is SNEGSKA in the germline V gene (reference sequence). The CDR3 sequence is 13 residues long. V was cut by 0 bases and J by 14 bases, with 14 bases left in between. The CDR3 spells CSARESAGATLHF. The CDR3 coding sequence is TGCAGTGCTAGAGAATCGGCAGGGGCCACCCTCCACTTT.

The table lists this clonotype with many counts. This chain uses TRBV7-2 with TRBJ2-5, with TRBD1 matching over 9 bases. Germline CDR1 reads SGHTA; CDR2 reads FQGNSA. Trimming removed 7 bases from V and 5 bases from J; junction bases left unmatched: 11. The CDR3 runs to 15 residues. CDR3 region: CASTPSQGASETQYF. In DNA form, the CDR3 reads TGTGCCAGCACCCCATCACAGGGGGCATCTGAGACCCAGTACTTC.

J is TRBJ1-6 and V is TRBV6-1; TRBD1 matches 8 bases. The trim removed 6 bases at V and 7 bases at J, leaving 8 bases unmatched. CDR1 MNHNS and CDR2 SASEGT come from the germline V gene. This CDR3 spans 15 amino acids. The CDR3 nucleotides read TGTGCCAGCAGAACGACAGGGGCTAAAAATTCACCCCTCCACTTT. The encoded protein is CASRTTGAKNSPLHF.

This clonotype appeared many times. The chain recombines TRBV6-1 with TRBJ1-2; perhaps TRBD1 as D (6 bases). The germline V gene encodes CDR1 MNHNS and CDR2 SASEGT. The length of the CDR3 is 13 residues. V was cut by 3 bases and J by 5 bases, with 10 bases left in between. CDR3 loop: CASSDGGVYGYTF. In nucleotides, the CDR3 is TGTGCCAGCAGTGATGGGGGCGTGTATGGCTACACCTTC.

Note on this clonotype: This may be a read error, as it is one base from a much larger clone. This chain links TRBV13 with TRBJ2-1; 8 bases fit TRBD2. The CDR3 is 18 amino acids. CDR1 PRHDT and CDR2 FYEKMQ come from the germline V gene (reference sequence). V dropped 8 bases and J dropped 1; count of bases not matched to a gene: 16. CDR3 DNA: TGTGCCAGCGGCTCGCGACAGAGTAGCGGGATTTCCTACAATGAGCAGTTCTTC. It specifies CASGSRQSSGISYNEQFF.

In this sample, this clonotype turned up many times. This chain joins TRBV20-1 and TRBJ2-7, with 7 positions matching TRBD2. V trimming: 7 bases; J trimming: 5 bases; junction bases outside the gene matches: 14. The CDR3 has 14 residues. Germline V gene sequence: CDR1 DFQATT, CDR2 SNEGSKA (reference sequence). For the CDR3, the DNA is TGCAGTGTTTATTACGGAGGGAGGGACGACGAGCAGTACTTC. This codes for CSVYYGGRDDEQYF.

This clonotype has a count of ten or more. The CDR3 loop is CAWAGQGGPDTQYF. The DNA of the CDR3 is TGTGCCTGGGCGGGGCAGGGAGGCCCAGATACGCAGTATTTT. V is TRBV30 and J is TRBJ2-3, with TRBD2 as a possible D gene (6 bases). In germline, CDR1 is GTSNPN, CDR2 SVGIG (reference sequence). The length of the CDR3 is 14 residues. Trimming removed 5 bases from V and 4 bases from J, with 16 bases in between.

This clonotype was seen at least ten times. The gene calls are TRBV28 and TRBJ2-1, with 7 bases matching TRBD2. The CDR3 is made up of 14 amino acids. CDR1 MDHEN and CDR2 SYDVKM come from the germline V gene. The junction had 8 bases not matched to a gene; V was cut back by 9 bases and J by 3 bases. CDR3 region: CASKSGTNYNEQFF. The DNA of the CDR3 is TGTGCCAGTAAAAGCGGGACTAACTACAATGAGCAGTTCTTC. Full variable domain (outside the CDR3, taken from reference TRBV28 and TRBJ2-1): DVKVTQSSRYLVKRTGEKVFLECVQDMDHENMFWYRQDPGLGLRLIYFSYDVKMKEKGDIPEGYSVSREKKERFSLILESASTNQTSMYLCASKSGTNYNEQFFGPGTRLTVL.

This clonotype was recorded at least ten times. This chain connects TRBV27 to TRBJ2-1, with 14 bases aligning to TRBD2. The CDR3 has 18 amino acids. The V and J ends lost 5 bases and 2 bases, in that order; junction bases with no gene match: 8. Germline V CDR1 and CDR2: MNHEY, SMNVEV (reference sequence). CDR3 region: CASSPGGLAGVPYNEQFF. DNA for the CDR3: TGTGCCAGCAGTCCAGGGGGACTAGCGGGAGTACCCTACAATGAGCAGTTCTTC.

This clonotype occurred a few times. The chain links TRBV6-1 to TRBJ2-4; 7 nucleotides agree with TRBD2. This CDR3 spans 15 amino acids. Unmatched junction bases numbered 5, after V lost 2 bases and J lost 4 bases. Germline values: CDR1 MNHNS, CDR2 SASEGT. Here the CDR3 reads CASSESPGGKNIQYF. CDR3 coding DNA: TGTGCCAGCAGTGAATCGCCGGGAGGAAAAAACATTCAGTACTTC.

This clonotype was picked up many times. The chain combines TRBV6-2 or TRBV6-3 with TRBJ2-1; 7 nucleotides agree with TRBD2. The CDR3 has 15 amino acids. The trim removed 4 bases at V and 3 bases at J, leaving 6 bases unmatched. Germline CDR1 and CDR2: MNHEY and SVGEGT. Here the CDR3 reads CASSFGEGRYNEQFF. For the CDR3, the DNA is TGTGCCAGCAGTTTTGGGGAGGGCCGCTACAATGAGCAGTTCTTC.

This clonotype was observed a few times. The CDR3 region has the DNA TGTGCCAGCAGCGTAACAGGGGGCCAAGAGACCCAGTACTTC. As protein: CASSVTGGQETQYF. This rearrangement joins TRBV9 to TRBJ2-5; 8 nucleotides line up with TRBD1. Germline CDR1 is SGDLS and CDR2 is YYNGEE. The CDR3 sequence is 14 residues long. V was pared by 1 base and J by 1 base, with 0 bases of the junction left unmatched.

This clonotype came up many times. The chain employs TRBV6-1 and TRBJ1-1, with D perhaps matching TRBD1 (5 bases). The V end was cut by 7 bases, the J end by 3 bases, with 21 bases between. Germline CDR1 and CDR2: MNHNS and SASEGT. This CDR3 region has 16 residues. The CDR3 bases are TGTGCCAGCATGTCTTTCGGGGCTGGAAGGTACACTGAAGCTTTCTTT. The encoded protein is CASMSFGAGRYTEAFF.

This clonotype was picked up many times. This chain uses TRBV28 with TRBJ2-1, with TRBD2 identical over 10 bases. CDR3 length: 14 amino acids. Germline loops: CDR1 MDHEN, CDR2 SYDVKM. V trimming: 6 bases; J trimming: 3 bases; junction bases outside the gene matches: 2. CDR3 sequence: CASRGTSDYNEQFF. The DNA of the CDR3 is TGTGCCAGCAGAGGGACTAGCGACTACAATGAGCAGTTCTTC.

Ten or more counts support this clonotype. The chain recombines TRBV20-1 with TRBJ1-2; TRBD1 aligns across 12 bases. Per the germline V gene, CDR1 is DFQATT and CDR2 is SNEGSKA (reference sequence). This CDR3 is built from 13 residues. Trimming removed 3 bases from V and 6 bases from J; junction bases left unmatched: 2. This chain's CDR3 is CSARGQGANGYTF. Here the CDR3 DNA reads TGCAGTGCTAGGGGACAGGGGGCGAATGGCTACACCTTC.

The V and J genes are TRBV27 and TRBJ1-2, with 8 bases matching TRBD1. This CDR3 spans 13 amino acids. CDR1 MNHEY and CDR2 SMNVEV come from the germline V gene (reference sequence). V was pared by 3 bases and J by 7 bases, with 4 bases of the junction left unmatched. As DNA, the CDR3 is TGTGCCAGCAGTTTGACAGGGGAGGGTGGCTACACCTTC. Translation: CASSLTGEGGYTF.

In this sample, this clonotype turned up many times. The rearrangement links TRBV20-1 to TRBJ2-1, with 13 bases matching TRBD2. The germline V gene encodes CDR1 DFQATT and CDR2 SNEGSKA (reference sequence). V dropped 4 bases and J dropped 7; count of bases not matched to a gene: 7. CDR3 length equals 15 residues. This CDR3 is CSAKGTSGKSNEQFF. The CDR3, as DNA: TGCAGTGCTAAGGGGACTAGCGGGAAGTCAAATGAGCAGTTCTTC.

This clonotype was detected a few times. This may come from a read error, since a much larger clone is one base off. The chain combines TRBV28 with TRBJ2-4, with a tentative D call TRBD2 (6 bases). CDR3 length: 15 amino acids. Germline V gene lookup returns CDR1 MDHEN and CDR2 SYDVKM. The CDR3 protein is CVSKGTDLAKNIQYF. The CDR3 coding sequence is TGTGTCAGCAAAGGGACTGATCTAGCCAAAAACATTCAGTACTTC. Drawing the rest from reference TRBV28 and TRBJ2-4, the complete variable domain is DVKVTQSSRYLVKRTGEKVFLECVQDMDHENMFWYRQDPGLGLRLIYFSYDVKMKEKGDIPEGYSVSREKKERFSLILESASTNQTSMYLCVSKGTDLAKNIQYFGAGTRLSVL.

This clonotype came up many times. The chain combines TRBV7-8 with TRBJ2-5; D perhaps matches TRBD2 (6 bases). In germline, CDR1 is SGHVS, CDR2 FQNEAQ. The CDR3 loop spans 13 amino acids. Trimming removed 7 bases from V and 0 bases from J, with 9 bases in between. The CDR3 nucleotides are TGTGCCAGCACCCGGGACTACCAAGAGACCCAGTACTTC. Translated: CASTRDYQETQYF.

This clonotype occurred many times. This chain joins TRBV28 and TRBJ1-3; 10 positions match TRBD1. V gave up 5 bases and J gave up 2 bases; unmatched junction bases: 6. The CDR3 sequence is 16 residues long. The germline gives CDR1 MDHEN, CDR2 SYDVKM. The DNA of the CDR3 is TGTGCCAGCAGTACAATCGGACAGGGGGCTGGAAACACCATATATTTT. The encoded protein is CASSTIGQGAGNTIYF.

The chain links TRBV20-1 to TRBJ2-1; 13 bases match TRBD2. CDR1 is DFQATT and CDR2 is SNEGSKA in the germline V gene (reference sequence). This CDR3 spans 14 amino acids. V gave up 8 bases and J gave up 7 bases; unmatched junction bases: 8. The CDR3: CSWGTSGKSNEQFF. CDR3 DNA sequence: TGCAGTTGGGGGACTAGCGGGAAGTCAAATGAGCAGTTCTTC.

This clonotype has a handful of counts. The chain has TRBV19 and TRBJ1-2, with a possible D match to TRBD1 (5 bases). The V end was cut by 5 bases, the J end by 5 bases, with 12 bases between. Germline loops: CDR1 LNHDA, CDR2 SQIVND (reference sequence). The CDR3 runs 13 residues. CDR3 region: CASSLYGGYGYTF. The DNA for the CDR3 is TGTGCCAGTAGTCTCTACGGGGGTTATGGCTACACCTTC.